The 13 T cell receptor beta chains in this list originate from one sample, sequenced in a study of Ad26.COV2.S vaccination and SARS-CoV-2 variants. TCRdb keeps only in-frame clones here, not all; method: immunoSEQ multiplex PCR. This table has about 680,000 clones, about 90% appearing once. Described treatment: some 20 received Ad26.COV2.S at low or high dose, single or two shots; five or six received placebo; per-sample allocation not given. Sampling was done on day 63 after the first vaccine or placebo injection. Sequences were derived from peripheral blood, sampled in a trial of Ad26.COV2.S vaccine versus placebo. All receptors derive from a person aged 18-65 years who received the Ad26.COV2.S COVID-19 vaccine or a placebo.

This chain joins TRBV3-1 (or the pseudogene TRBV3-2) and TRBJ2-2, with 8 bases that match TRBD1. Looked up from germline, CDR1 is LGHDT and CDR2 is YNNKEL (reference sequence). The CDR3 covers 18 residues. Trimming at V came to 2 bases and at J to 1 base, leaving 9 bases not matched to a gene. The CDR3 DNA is TGTGCCAGCAGCCAACCACTGTCCGGGACAGGGAACACCGGGGAGCTGTTTTTT. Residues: CASSQPLSGTGNTGELFF.

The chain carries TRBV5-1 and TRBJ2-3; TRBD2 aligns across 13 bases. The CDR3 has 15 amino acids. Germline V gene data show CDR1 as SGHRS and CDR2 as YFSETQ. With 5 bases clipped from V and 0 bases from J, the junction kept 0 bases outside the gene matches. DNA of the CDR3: TGCGCCAGCAGGGGACTAGCGGGGAGCACAGATACGCAGTATTTT. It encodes CASRGLAGSTDTQYF.

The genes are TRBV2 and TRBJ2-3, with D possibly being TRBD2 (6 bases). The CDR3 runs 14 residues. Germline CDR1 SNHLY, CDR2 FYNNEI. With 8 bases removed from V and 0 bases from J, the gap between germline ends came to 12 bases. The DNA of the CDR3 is TGTGCCAGCGCGGCGGGGAGCAGCACAGATACGCAGTATTTT. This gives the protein CASAAGSSTDTQYF.

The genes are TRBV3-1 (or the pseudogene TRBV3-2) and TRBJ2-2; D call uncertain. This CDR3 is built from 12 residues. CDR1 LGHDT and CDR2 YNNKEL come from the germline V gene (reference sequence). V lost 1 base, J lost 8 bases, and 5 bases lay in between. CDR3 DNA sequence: TGTGCCAGCAGCCAAGCTCGGGGGGAGCTGTTTTTT. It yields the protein CASSQARGELFF.

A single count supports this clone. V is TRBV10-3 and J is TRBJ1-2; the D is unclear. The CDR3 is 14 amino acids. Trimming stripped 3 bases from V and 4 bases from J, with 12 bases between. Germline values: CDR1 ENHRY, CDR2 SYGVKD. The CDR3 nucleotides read TGTGCCATCAGTGAATCCGCAGTGAGCTATGGCTACACCTTC. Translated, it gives CAISESAVSYGYTF.

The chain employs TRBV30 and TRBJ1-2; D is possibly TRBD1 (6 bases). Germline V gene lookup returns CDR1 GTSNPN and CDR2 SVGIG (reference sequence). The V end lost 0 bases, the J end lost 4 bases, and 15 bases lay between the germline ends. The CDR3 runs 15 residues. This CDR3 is CAWSVIGGRAYGYTF. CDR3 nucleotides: TGTGCCTGGAGTGTAATTGGGGGGCGCGCCTATGGCTACACCTTC.

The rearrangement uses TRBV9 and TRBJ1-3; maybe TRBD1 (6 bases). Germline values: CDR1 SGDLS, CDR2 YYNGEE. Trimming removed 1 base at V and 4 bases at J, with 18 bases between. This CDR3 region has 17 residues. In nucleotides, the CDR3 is TGTGCCAGCAGCGTACAAAAAGGGGGGACCCCCGGAAACACCATATATTTT. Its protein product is CASSVQKGGTPGNTIYF. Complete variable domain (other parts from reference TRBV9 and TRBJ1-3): DSGVTQTPKHLITATGQRVTLRCSPRSGDLSVYWYQQSLDQGLQFLIQYYNGEERAKGNILERFSAQQFPDLHSELNLSSLELGDSALYFCASSVQKGGTPGNTIYFGEGSWLTVV.

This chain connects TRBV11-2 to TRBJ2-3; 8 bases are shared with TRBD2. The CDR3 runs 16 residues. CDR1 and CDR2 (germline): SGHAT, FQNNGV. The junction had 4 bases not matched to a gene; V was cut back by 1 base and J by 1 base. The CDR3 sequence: CASSLVGAGGTDTQYF. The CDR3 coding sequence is TGTGCCAGCAGCTTAGTCGGAGCGGGGGGCACAGATACGCAGTATTTT.

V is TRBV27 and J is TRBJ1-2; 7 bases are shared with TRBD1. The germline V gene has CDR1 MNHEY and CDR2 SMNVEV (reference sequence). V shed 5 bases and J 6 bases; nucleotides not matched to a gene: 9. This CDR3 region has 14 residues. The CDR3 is CASSPALDRNGYTF. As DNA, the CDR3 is TGTGCCAGCAGTCCTGCACTGGACAGGAATGGCTACACCTTC.

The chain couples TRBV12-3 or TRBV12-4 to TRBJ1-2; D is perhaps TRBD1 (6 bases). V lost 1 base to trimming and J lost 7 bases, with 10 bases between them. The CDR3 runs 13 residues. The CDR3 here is CASSLGGQTGYTF. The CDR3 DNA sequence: TGTGCCAGCAGTTTAGGCGGACAGACTGGCTACACCTTC.

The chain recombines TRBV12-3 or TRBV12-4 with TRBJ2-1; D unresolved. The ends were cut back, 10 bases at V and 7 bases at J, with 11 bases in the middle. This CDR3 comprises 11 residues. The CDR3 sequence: CATRVRNEQFF. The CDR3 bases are TGTGCCACCAGAGTTAGAAATGAGCAGTTCTTC.

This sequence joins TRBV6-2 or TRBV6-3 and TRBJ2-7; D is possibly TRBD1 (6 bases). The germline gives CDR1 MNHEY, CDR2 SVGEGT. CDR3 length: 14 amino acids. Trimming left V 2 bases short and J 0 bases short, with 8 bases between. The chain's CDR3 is CASSYPGVSYEQYF. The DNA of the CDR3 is TGTGCCAGCAGTTACCCAGGGGTCTCCTACGAGCAGTACTTC.

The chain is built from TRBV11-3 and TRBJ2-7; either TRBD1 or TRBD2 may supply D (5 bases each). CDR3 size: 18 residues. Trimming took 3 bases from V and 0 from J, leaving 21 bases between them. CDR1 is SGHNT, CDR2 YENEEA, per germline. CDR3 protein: CASSLPGASLPSSYEQYF. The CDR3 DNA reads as TGTGCCAGCAGCTTGCCCGGGGCCAGCTTACCCTCCTCCTACGAGCAGTACTTC.